A single sample gave rise to the 7 T cell receptor beta chains below, sequenced in a study of blood T cells in healthy people across ages. PCR was performed a second time for about 7 to 11 cycles using a sample-barcoded 5' primer and a J-beta primer mix. A single record per CDR3 protein comes from TCRdb applying MiXCR to the 5' RACE reads. The table has over a million distinct CDR3 sequences, around 59% seen once. The sample consisted of blood. The receptor source for this set is a man between 18 and 29 years old in good health.

The V gene is TRBV12-3 or TRBV12-4, the J gene TRBJ1-2; possible D gene TRBD1, 5 bases. CDR3 length equals 15 residues. Trimming cost V 6 bases and J 0 bases, with 14 bases left between them. The CDR3 coding sequence is TGTGCCAGCAGCTTCTCAGGGCAAGCTAACTATGGCTACACCTTC. It specifies CASSFSGQANYGYTF.

This clonotype was recorded at least ten times. The chain is built from TRBV27 and TRBJ2-7, with a tentative D call TRBD1 (5 bases). CDR3 length: 12 residues. Germline CDR1 and CDR2: MNHEY and SMNVEV (reference sequence). The V and J ends lost 3 bases and 5 bases respectively, with 8 bases between them. The CDR3 sequence is CASSLQGNEQYF. The CDR3 region has the DNA TGTGCCAGCAGTTTGCAGGGTAACGAGCAGTACTTC.

This chain joins TRBV7-2 and TRBJ2-1; TRBD2 aligns across 10 bases. From germline, CDR1 is SGHTA and CDR2 FQGNSA. CDR3 size: 16 residues. The V and J ends lost 3 bases and 6 bases, in that order; junction bases with no gene match: 8. The CDR3 reads CASSFTLAGNFNEQFF. CDR3 DNA: TGTGCCAGCAGCTTCACACTAGCGGGGAACTTCAATGAGCAGTTCTTC.

The chain employs TRBV10-3 and TRBJ1-2; D gene unclear. The CDR3 runs to 14 residues. Trimming stripped 3 bases from V and 3 bases from J, with 11 bases between. The germline gives CDR1 ENHRY, CDR2 SYGVKD. CDR3 sequence: CAISEGSPYYGYTF. DNA for the CDR3: TGTGCCATCAGTGAAGGCAGCCCCTACTATGGCTACACCTTC.

As DNA, the CDR3 is TGTGCCAGCAGCCAGATCCGCGGGAGTTTTATCTACGAGCAGTACTTC. Protein: CASSQIRGSFIYEQYF. The chain is built from TRBV3-1 and TRBJ2-7; TRBD2 agrees at 7 bases. The germline gives CDR1 LGHDT, CDR2 YNNKEL (reference sequence). The V and J ends lost 3 bases and 3 bases, in that order; junction bases with no gene match: 11. This CDR3 spans 16 amino acids.

This clonotype was observed a handful of times. The chain uses TRBV20-1 and TRBJ2-7; no reliable D call. CDR1 and CDR2 (germline): DFQATT, SNEGSKA (reference sequence). The CDR3 contains 13 residues. V gave up 2 bases and J gave up 3 bases, with 11 bases separating them. CDR3 DNA sequence: TGCAGTGCTAGATTCTTGTCAGACTACGAGCAGTACTTC. It is translated as CSARFLSDYEQYF.

This clonotype came up a few times. J is TRBJ2-1 and V is TRBV7-9; 7 bases align to TRBD2. Germline-derived CDR1 and CDR2 are SEHNR and FQNEAQ (reference sequence). The CDR3 loop spans 15 amino acids. V dropped 5 bases and J dropped 4; count of bases not matched to a gene: 8. As DNA, the CDR3 is TGTGCCAGCAGCGATACGGGAGGAGGGTACAATGAGCAGTTCTTC. Encoded protein: CASSDTGGGYNEQFF.